This TCR beta chain came from a study of identical twins (dated by TCRdb to 2016 to 2018). Broadly, across the study: To test whether fetal clonotypes persist, the study used deep sequencing on TCR alpha and beta repertoires from monozygotic twins, unrelated adults of various ages, and cord blood. To rule out contamination, replicate twin experiments were performed at different times with different library preparation protocols. The paper as a whole reports these results and caveats: Compared with coincidental sharing between unrelated individuals, out-of-frame TCR alpha sequences shared between twins showed an excess of sequences with low generation probability. In beta out-of-frame sequences, excess twin sharing was weaker, because having fewer shared sequences lowered the signal-to-noise ratio. Fewer insertions were carried by abundant cord blood beta clonotypes, a similar but weaker trend appeared in young adult naive repertoires, and no such trend appeared in memory repertoires. Because the same donors could not be followed over many years, conclusions were based on cross-sectional statistical analysis. Invariant T cells such as MAIT and iNKT could partly confound zero-insertion analyses, though diverse VJ usage argued against this for most clonotypes. In monozygotic twins, recombination models systematically underestimated out-of-frame TCR alpha sharing, but the models matched the sharing seen between unrelated individuals.

The CDR3 sequence holds 16 residues, the cysteine and phenylalanine included. The sequence is cut down to CDR3 DNA, 48 bases in frame from base 1. The junction carries 12 bases between V and J, which are trimmed by 1 base and 2 bases respectively. Library preparation was by 5' RACE. The instrument given in TCRdb is Illumina HiSeq 2000. Template switching introduced a universal primer binding site; the final cDNA contained a unique molecular identifier, enabling accurate counting of TCR cDNA molecules. Specific primers in the conserved constant-segment region were used to synthesize first-strand cDNA for TCR alpha and beta chains. To control for contamination, each cDNA library was double barcoded with a SMART-Mk sample barcode plus Illumina barcodes. TruSeq adapter sequences and Illumina sample barcodes were added in two successive PCR steps. Sequencing of the TCR alpha and beta cDNA libraries was done on the Illumina HiSeq platform using custom primers. In the source study's methods: Raw reads were processed with MiGEC to extract unique molecular identifiers, and MiXCR was used to determine CDR3 positions. Recombination models were inferred per individual with the repgenHMM and IGoR tools using an EM algorithm. The tcR package in R was used for shared clonotype analysis, with sharing normalized by the product of cloneset sizes. To study raw recombination free of thymic and clonal selection effects, out-of-frame nonproductive sequences were analyzed. Starting from the raw public reads, TCRdb applied fastp trimming at Q25, assembled clones with MiXCR and retained in-frame beta chains. Entries that share a CDR3 protein sequence are merged under the most common genes and DNA. The V and J calls were determined by TCRdb, not by the authors. This sample has 450,000 to 650,000 distinct CDR3 sequences in its table, and 13% to 15% of those were observed once. The ten largest clones represent nearly 0.45% of the sample.

Every donor was a healthy Caucasian. Three pairs of female monozygotic twins, all aged roughly 18 to 29 years, were included in the twin cohort. CD4+ and CD8+ T cell populations were isolated with positive isolation kits from Invitrogen. With respect to this clonotype: Its binding antigen is unknown. No per-base quality is available; no much larger clone lies one base away.

This sample was also put to use in a study of yellow fever vaccine responses in identical twins. The second study reports: The authors reported that the T cell response to vaccination in identical twins appeared partly convergent and partly personalized. The study precisely tracked vaccine-responding T cell clones in identical twins.

Rearrangement joined TRBV12-3 or TRBV12-4 to TRBJ1-5, with no D gene named confidently. Input material: CD4+ T cells sorted from blood. This TCR derives from a woman younger than 35 in good health. The bases are TGTGCCAGCAGTTTAGAGGGTGGAGTCGGCAATCAGCCCCAGCATTTT. Its amino acids are CASSLEGGVGNQPQHF.